This T cell receptor beta chain was profiled in a study of a mutant IDH1 vaccine in newly diagnosed glioma. The CDR3 is made up of 13 amino acids. Trimming stripped 1 base from V and 16 bases from J, with 16 bases between. Germline V gene data show CDR1 as MNHNS and CDR2 as SASEGT. Time point denoted: week 35, safety follow-up. One vaccine dose held 300 ug of mutant IDH1 20-mer peptide and came with topical imiquimod. The donors had new WHO grade 3 or 4 astrocytomas; these were IDH1-mutant and ATRX-lost. To note about this clone: Its specificity is unknown.

Clones were sequenced by immunoSEQ multiplex PCR, and TCRdb holds only the in-frame ones, with some missing. The sample carries 60,000 or so clones, roughly 80% recorded once. Source: PBMCs, taken from a glioma patient whose treatment included an IDH1 peptide vaccine. This clonotype was obtained from a man aged 25-45 years with glioma. The chain combines TRBV6-1 with TRBJ1-4; D possibly corresponds to TRBD1 (5 bases). The DNA of the CDR3 is TGTGCCAGCAGTGAAGAAAGGGGAGGCAGGGCGTTTTTT. Translation gives CASSEERGGRAFF.